The rows below give T cell receptor beta chains drawn from one sample of a study of shared clonotypes between healthy human individuals. The repertoire was sequenced with immunoSEQ multiplex PCR; TCRdb's copy has only in-frame clones and lacks some. Of some 1.5 million clones listed, approximately 96% are singletons. The sequenced sample consisted of naive CD4+ T cells sorted from blood. Receptor source: a man younger than 45 in good health. Each CDR3 is given with its conserved first and last residue. D genes are given only for firm matches. For some rows the clone size is stated as once, few or many, or as a class when expanded; others skip it.

TRBJ1-1	14	-	TRBV5-4	-	CASGTTGLNTEAFF	TGTGCCAGCGGGACAACGGGACTGAACACTGAAGCTTTCTTT
TRBJ2-2	16	-	TRBV7-3	-	CASSLYATTNTGELFF	TGTGCCAGCAGCTTATATGCTACCACGAACACCGGGGAGCTGTTTTTT
TRBJ2-7	11	-	TRBV20-1	-	CSARQVGEQYF	TGCAGTGCAAGACAGGTTGGCGAGCAGTACTTC
TRBJ2-3	16	-	TRBV5-1	TRBD2	CASSFRGGAGTDTQYF	TGCGCCAGCAGCTTCCGGGGGGGAGCAGGTACAGATACGCAGTATTTT
TRBJ2-5	15	-	TRBV27	-	CASSWGSGVQETQYF	TGTGCCAGCAGTTGGGGTAGCGGAGTTCAAGAGACCCAGTACTTC
TRBJ1-1	15	-	TRBV5-1	TRBD1	CASSLQGAGDTEAFF	TGCGCCAGCAGCTTACAGGGGGCTGGGGACACTGAAGCTTTCTTT
TRBJ2-3	10	-	TRBV30	-	CACLTDTQYF	TGTGCCTGCCTTACAGATACGCAGTATTTT
TRBJ2-2	15	once	TRBV5-1	-	CASRIRDSHTGELFF	TGCGCCAGTAGAATCCGGGACTCCCACACCGGGGAGCTGTTTTTT
TRBJ1-2	13	-	TRBV10-1	-	CASSPDRNYGYTF	TGCGCCAGCAGTCCTGACAGGAACTATGGCTACACCTTC
TRBJ2-3	16	once	TRBV6-4	TRBD2	CASSRGLAGGGDTQYF	TGTGCCAGCAGCCGGGGACTAGCGGGAGGAGGAGATACGCAGTATTTT
TRBJ1-5	16	-	TRBV2	-	CASSEFLGVSNQPQHF	TGTGCCAGCAGTGAATTTCTGGGGGTTAGCAATCAGCCCCAGCATTTT
TRBJ2-3	14	-	TRBV9	-	CASSPSPSTDTQYF	TGTGCCAGCAGCCCCAGCCCGAGCACAGATACGCAGTATTTT
TRBJ2-7	16	-	TRBV5-3	-	CARSHNTGSSSYEQYF	TGTGCCAGAAGCCACAACACAGGGAGTAGCTCCTACGAGCAGTACTTC
TRBJ2-1	19	-	TRBV18	TRBD1	CASSDPGQGFASSYNEQFF	TGTGCCAGCTCAGATCCGGGACAGGGTTTTGCGAGCTCCTACAATGAGCAGTTCTTC